The text below deals with one T cell receptor (beta chain). The repertoire was sequenced with immunoSEQ multiplex PCR; TCRdb's copy has only in-frame clones and lacks some. The repertoire has 90,000 to 150,000 clones, roughly nine tenths of them found once; the top ten carry 4% to 5.5%. With 5 bases removed from V and 2 bases from J, the gap between germline ends came to 11 bases. Germline lookup yields CDR1 SGHKS and CDR2 YYEKEE (reference sequence). The CDR3 length is 13 residues. The data were taken from a study of cytomegalovirus exposure and HLA in healthy donors. The sequence was obtained from a man between 18 and 35 years old in good health and CMV-seropositive. Sequencing was done on a sample of PBMCs. The rearrangement joins TRBV5-5 to TRBJ2-7, with D maybe TRBD1 (5 bases). CDR3: CASRGREAYEQYF. The CDR3 DNA reads TGTGCCAGCAGAGGCAGGGAAGCCTACGAGCAGTACTTC.